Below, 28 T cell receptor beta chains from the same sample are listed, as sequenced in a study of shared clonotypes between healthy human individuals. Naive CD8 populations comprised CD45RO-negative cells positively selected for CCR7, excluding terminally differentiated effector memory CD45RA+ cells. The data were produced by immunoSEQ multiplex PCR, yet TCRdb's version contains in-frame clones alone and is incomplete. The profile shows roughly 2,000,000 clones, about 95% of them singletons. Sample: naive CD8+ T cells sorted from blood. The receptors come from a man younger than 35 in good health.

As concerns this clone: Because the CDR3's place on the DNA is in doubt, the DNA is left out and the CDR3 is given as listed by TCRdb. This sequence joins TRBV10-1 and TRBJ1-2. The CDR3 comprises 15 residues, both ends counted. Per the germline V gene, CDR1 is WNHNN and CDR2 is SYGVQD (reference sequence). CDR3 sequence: CASSSSRGAGSGYTF.

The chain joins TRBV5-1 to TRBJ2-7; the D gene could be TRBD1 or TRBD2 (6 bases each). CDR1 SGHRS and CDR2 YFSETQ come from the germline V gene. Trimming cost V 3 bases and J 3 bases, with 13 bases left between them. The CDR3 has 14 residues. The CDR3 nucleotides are TGCGCCAGCAGCTGGAGACTAGGGGGCTACGAGCAGTACTTC. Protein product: CASSWRLGGYEQYF. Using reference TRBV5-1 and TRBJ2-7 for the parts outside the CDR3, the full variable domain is KAGVTQTPRYLIKTRGQQVTLSCSPISGHRSVSWYQQTPGQGLQFLFEYFSETQRNKGNFPGRFSGRQFSNSRSEMNVSTLELGDSALYLCASSWRLGGYEQYFGPGTRLTVT.

The CDR3 is CASSETGIRAGNEQFF. In nucleotides, the CDR3 is TGTGCCAGCAGTGAAACGGGGATACGTGCGGGTAATGAGCAGTTCTTC. The chain is built from TRBV2 and TRBJ2-1; a possible D gene is TRBD2 (5 bases). Trimming cost V 2 bases and J 7 bases, with 18 bases left between them. Germline V gives CDR1 SNHLY, CDR2 FYNNEI. CDR3 length: 16 residues.

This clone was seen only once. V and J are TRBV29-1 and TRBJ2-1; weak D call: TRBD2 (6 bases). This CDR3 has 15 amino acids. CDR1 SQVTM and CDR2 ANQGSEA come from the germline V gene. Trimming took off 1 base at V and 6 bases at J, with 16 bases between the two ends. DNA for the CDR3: TGCAGCGTTGAAGGCACAAGAAGGGGAGGCAATGAGCAGTTCTTC. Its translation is CSVEGTRRGGNEQFF.

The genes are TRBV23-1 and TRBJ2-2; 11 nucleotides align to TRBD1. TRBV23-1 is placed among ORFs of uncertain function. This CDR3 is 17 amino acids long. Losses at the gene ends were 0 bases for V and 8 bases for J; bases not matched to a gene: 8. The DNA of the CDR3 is TGCGCCAGCAGTCAATCGAGGAGGACAGGGGGCTCAGGGGAGCTGTTTTTT. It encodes CASSQSRRTGGSGELFF.

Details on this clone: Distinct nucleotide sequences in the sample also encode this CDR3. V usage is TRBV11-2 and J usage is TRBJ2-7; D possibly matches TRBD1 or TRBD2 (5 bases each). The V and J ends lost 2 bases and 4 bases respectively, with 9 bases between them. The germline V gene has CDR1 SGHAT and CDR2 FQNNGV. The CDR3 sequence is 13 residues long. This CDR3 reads CASSLRGGYEQYF. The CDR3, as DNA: TGTGCCAGCAGCTTACGGGGCGGGTACGAGCAGTACTTC.

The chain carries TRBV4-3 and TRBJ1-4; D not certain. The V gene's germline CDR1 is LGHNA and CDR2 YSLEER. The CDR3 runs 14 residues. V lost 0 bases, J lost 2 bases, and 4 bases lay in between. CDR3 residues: CASSQDVTNEKLFF. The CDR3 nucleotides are TGCGCCAGCAGCCAAGATGTGACTAATGAAAAACTGTTTTTT.

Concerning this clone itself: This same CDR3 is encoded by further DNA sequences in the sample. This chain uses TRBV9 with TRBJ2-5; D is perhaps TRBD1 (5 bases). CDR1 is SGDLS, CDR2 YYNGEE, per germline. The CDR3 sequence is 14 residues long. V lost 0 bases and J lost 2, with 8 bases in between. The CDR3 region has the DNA TGTGCCAGCAGCGTAGCAGACAGTCAAGAGACCCAGTACTTC. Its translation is CASSVADSQETQYF.

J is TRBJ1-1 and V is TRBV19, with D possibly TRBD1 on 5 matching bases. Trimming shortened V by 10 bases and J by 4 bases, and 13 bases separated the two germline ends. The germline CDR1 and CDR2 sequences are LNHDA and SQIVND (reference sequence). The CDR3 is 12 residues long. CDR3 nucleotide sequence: TGTGCCACCCTAGGGGATGGCACTGAAGCTTTCTTT. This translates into CATLGDGTEAFF.

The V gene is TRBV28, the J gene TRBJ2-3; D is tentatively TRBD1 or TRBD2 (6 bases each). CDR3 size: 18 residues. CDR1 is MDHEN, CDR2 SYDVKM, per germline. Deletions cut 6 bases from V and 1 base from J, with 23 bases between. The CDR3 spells CASSRGLDVAVGTDTQYF. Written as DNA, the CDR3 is TGTGCCAGCAGCCGGGGGCTGGATGTAGCGGTTGGCACAGATACGCAGTATTTT.

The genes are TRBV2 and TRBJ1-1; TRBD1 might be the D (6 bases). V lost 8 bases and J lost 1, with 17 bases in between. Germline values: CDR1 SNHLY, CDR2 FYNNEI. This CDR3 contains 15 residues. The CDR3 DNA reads TGTGCCAGCGCCTCCTTACAGGGAACGAACACTGAAGCTTTCTTT. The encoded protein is CASASLQGTNTEAFF.

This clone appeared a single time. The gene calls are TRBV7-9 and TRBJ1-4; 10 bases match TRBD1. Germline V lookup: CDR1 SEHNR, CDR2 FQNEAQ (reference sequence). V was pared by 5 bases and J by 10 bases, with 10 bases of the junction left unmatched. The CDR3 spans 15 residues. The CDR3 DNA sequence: TGTGCCAGCAGCCTTCCAGGGACAGGGGTTCTAAAACTGTTTTTT. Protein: CASSLPGTGVLKLFF.

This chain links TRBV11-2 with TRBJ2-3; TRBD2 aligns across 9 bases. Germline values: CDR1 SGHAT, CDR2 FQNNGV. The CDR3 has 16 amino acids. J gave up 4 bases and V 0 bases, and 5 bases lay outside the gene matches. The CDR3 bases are TGTGCCAGCAGCTTAGAAGCTAGCGGGGTCGCAGATACGCAGTATTTT. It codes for CASSLEASGVADTQYF.

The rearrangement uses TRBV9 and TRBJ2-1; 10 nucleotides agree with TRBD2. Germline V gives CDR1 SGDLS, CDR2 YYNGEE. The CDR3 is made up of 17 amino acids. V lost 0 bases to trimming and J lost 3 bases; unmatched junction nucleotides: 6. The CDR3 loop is CASSVGTASGGYNEQFF. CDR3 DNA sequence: TGTGCCAGCAGCGTAGGAACGGCTAGCGGGGGCTACAATGAGCAGTTCTTC.

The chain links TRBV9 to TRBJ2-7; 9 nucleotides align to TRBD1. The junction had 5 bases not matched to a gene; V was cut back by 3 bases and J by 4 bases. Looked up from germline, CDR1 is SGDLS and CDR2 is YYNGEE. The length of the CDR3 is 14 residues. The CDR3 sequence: CASSAAGQGYEQYF. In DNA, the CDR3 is TGTGCCAGCAGCGCTGCGGGACAGGGATACGAGCAGTACTTC.

As DNA, the CDR3 is TGTGCCAGCAGCTCCGTGGGGGGCCCCAAGGAGACCCAGTACTTC. Translation gives CASSSVGGPKETQYF. The chain carries TRBV7-9 and TRBJ2-5; either TRBD1 or TRBD2 may fit D (6 bases each). Germline V gene lookup returns CDR1 SEHNR and CDR2 FQNEAQ (reference sequence). V was clipped by 4 bases and J by 5 bases, with 17 bases between them. The CDR3 runs 15 residues.

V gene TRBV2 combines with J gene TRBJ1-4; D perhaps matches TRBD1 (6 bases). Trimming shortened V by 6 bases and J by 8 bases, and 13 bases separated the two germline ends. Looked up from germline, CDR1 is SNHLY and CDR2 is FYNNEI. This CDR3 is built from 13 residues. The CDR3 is CASRPDSGEKLFF. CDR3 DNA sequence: TGTGCCAGCAGGCCGGACAGTGGCGAAAAACTGTTTTTT.

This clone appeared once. CDR3 protein: CSATGTRYNEQFF. CDR3 DNA: TGCAGCGCGACCGGGACTAGGTACAATGAGCAGTTCTTC. The V and J genes are TRBV29-1 and TRBJ2-1, with 8 bases matching TRBD2. Germline V gene lookup returns CDR1 SQVTM and CDR2 ANQGSEA. V gave up 7 bases and J gave up 4 bases; unmatched junction bases: 6. The CDR3 is 13 amino acids.

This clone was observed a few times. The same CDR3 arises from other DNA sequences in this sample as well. The CDR3: CASSLRGGMNTEAFF. The CDR3 DNA follows: TGCGCCAGCAGCCTTAGGGGGGGCATGAACACTGAAGCTTTCTTT. The J gene is TRBJ1-1, the V gene TRBV4-1; tentatively, D is TRBD1 (6 bases). V gave up 4 bases and J gave up 0 bases, with 12 bases separating them. Germline CDR1 MGHRA, CDR2 YSYEKL. CDR3 length: 15 amino acids.

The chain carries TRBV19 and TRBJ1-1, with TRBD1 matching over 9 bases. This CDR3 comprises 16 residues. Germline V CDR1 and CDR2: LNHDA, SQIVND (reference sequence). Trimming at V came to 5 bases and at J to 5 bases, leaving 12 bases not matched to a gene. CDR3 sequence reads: CASSSPLTGGHTEAFF. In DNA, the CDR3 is TGTGCCAGTAGTTCCCCACTGACAGGGGGTCATACTGAAGCTTTCTTT.

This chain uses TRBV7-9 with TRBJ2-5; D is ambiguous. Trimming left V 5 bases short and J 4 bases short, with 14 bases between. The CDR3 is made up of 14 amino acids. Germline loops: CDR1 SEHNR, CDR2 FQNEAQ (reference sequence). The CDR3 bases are TGTGCCAGCAGCGTAAGTGGCATCGTAGAGACCCAGTACTTC. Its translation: CASSVSGIVETQYF.

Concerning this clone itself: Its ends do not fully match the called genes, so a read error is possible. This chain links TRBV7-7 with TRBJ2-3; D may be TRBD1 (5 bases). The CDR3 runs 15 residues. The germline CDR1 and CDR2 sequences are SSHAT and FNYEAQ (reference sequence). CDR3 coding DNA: TGTGCTAGCAGCTTAGGGGCGACACGCACAGATACGCAGTATTTT. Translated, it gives CASSLGATRTDTQYF.

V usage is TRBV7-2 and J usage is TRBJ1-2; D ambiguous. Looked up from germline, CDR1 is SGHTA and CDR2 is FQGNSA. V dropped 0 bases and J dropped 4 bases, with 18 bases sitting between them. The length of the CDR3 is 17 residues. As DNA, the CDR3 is TGTGCCAGCAGCTTAGCGGTATACACACTGGCCGCCTATGGCTACACCTTC. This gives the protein CASSLAVYTLAAYGYTF.

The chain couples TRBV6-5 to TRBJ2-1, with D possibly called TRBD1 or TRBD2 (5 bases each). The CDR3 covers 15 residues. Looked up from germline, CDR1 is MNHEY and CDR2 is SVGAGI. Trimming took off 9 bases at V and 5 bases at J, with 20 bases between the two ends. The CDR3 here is CASSIGGWGNNEQFF. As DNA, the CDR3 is TGTGCCAGTAGTATTGGTGGCTGGGGGAACAATGAGCAGTTCTTC.

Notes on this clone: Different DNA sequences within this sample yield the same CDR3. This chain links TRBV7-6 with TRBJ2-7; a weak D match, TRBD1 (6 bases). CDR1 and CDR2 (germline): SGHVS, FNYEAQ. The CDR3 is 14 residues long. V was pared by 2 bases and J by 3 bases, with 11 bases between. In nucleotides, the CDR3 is TGTGCCAGCAGCTTATCAGGGGCGGGCTACGAGCAGTACTTC. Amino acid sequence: CASSLSGAGYEQYF.

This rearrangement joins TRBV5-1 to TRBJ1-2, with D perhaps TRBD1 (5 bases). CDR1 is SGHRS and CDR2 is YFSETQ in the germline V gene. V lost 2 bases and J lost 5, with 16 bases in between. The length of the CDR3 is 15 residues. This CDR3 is CASSFGGSEGYGYTF. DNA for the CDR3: TGCGCCAGCAGCTTTGGGGGGTCTGAGGGTTATGGCTACACCTTC.

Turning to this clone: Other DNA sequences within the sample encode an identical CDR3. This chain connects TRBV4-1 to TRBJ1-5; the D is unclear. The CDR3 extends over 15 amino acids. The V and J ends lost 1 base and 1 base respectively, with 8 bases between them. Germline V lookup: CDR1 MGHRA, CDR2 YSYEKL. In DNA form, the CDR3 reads TGCGCCAGCAGCCAAGGACCAGGAAGCAATCAGCCCCAGCATTTT. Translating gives CASSQGPGSNQPQHF.

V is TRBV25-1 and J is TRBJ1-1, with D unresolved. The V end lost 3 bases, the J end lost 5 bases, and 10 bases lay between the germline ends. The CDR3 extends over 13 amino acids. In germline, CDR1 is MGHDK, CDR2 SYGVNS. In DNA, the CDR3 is TGTGCCAGCAGTGACCTTCTAGGGACTGAAGCTTTCTTT. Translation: CASSDLLGTEAFF.